The entry below describes one T cell receptor (beta chain). The CD8+ and CD4+ T cells were negatively isolated, with the TEMRA cells enriched by FACS. Per germline, CDR1 DFQATT and CDR2 SNEGSKA (reference sequence). V shed 4 bases and J 0 bases; nucleotides not matched to a gene: 3. The CDR3 is made up of 14 amino acids. This sample is part of a study of CD8 T cells in Susac syndrome. RNA was extracted with the RNeasy kit, and a quantity of roughly 0.45 to 1 ug was reverse transcribed using random hexamers. TCRdb ran MiXCR on the immunoSEQ multiplex PCR reads and lists one entry per CDR3 protein. The sample holds tens of thousands of distinct CDR3 sequences, approximately 93% seen once.

This chain links TRBV20-1 with TRBJ2-5; 9 bases line up with TRBD2. The sequenced sample consisted of CD8+ T cells from PBMCs. The source of this sequence is a human donor in good health. CDR3 sequence (DNA): TGCAGTGCTAAGCTAGCGGGGAACCAAGAGACCCAGTACTTC. Translation gives CSAKLAGNQETQYF.